One sample yielded the 9 T cell receptor beta chains listed below, sequenced in a study of blood T cells in healthy people across ages. A second roughly 6 to 12 cycle PCR used barcoded and J-beta primers. Each CDR3 protein is one row after TCRdb ran MiXCR on the 5' RACE reads. The sample yields some 750,000 distinct CDR3 sequences, about 24% seen once. Sequenced material: blood. The receptor source for this set is a man aged 65-85 years in good health.

The sample holds a few counts of this clonotype. V gene TRBV5-1 combines with J gene TRBJ2-5; D might be TRBD2 (5 bases). Germline values: CDR1 SGHRS, CDR2 YFSETQ. There are 13 residues in the CDR3. Trimming left V 4 bases short and J 4 bases short, with 11 bases between. The CDR3 DNA is TGCGCCAGCAGCCGCTGGACTGGAGAGACCCAGTACTTC. Translation gives CASSRWTGETQYF.

This clonotype was counted at least ten times. The genes are TRBV13 and TRBJ1-2; 7 positions agree with TRBD1. The CDR3 loop spans 19 amino acids. Trimming at V came to 3 bases and at J to 4 bases, leaving 20 bases not matched to a gene. Germline V lookup: CDR1 PRHDT, CDR2 FYEKMQ (reference sequence). For the CDR3, the DNA is TGTGCCAGCAGCTTTCGTTTTGACCCGGTTTATTCAGGGGGCTATGGCTACACCTTC. Translation: CASSFRFDPVYSGGYGYTF. Combining the CDR3 with reference TRBV13 and TRBJ1-2 gives the whole variable domain AAGVIQSPRHLIKEKRETATLKCYPIPRHDTVYWYQQGPGQDPQFLISFYEKMQSDKGSIPDRFSAQQFSDYHSELNMSSLELGDSALYFCASSFRFDPVYSGGYGYTFGSGTRLTVV.

This clonotype was seen only a few times. The J gene is TRBJ1-2, the V gene TRBV10-3; D is ambiguous. Germline CDR1 and CDR2: ENHRY and SYGVKD. The CDR3 sequence is 15 residues long. Trimming removed 0 bases at V and 2 bases at J, with 10 bases between. CDR3 nucleotide sequence: TGTGCCATCAGTGAGTCCACACCGCTCAACTATGGCTACACCTTC. This encodes CAISESTPLNYGYTF.

The V and J genes are TRBV15 and TRBJ1-1, with D uncertain. Germline V gene data show CDR1 as LNHNV and CDR2 as YYDKDF (reference sequence). The CDR3 runs 12 residues. Trimming removed 3 bases at V and 4 bases at J, with 6 bases between. This CDR3 is CATSRGGTEAFF. In nucleotides, the CDR3 is TGTGCCACCAGCAGGGGTGGCACTGAAGCTTTCTTT.

This clonotype was seen a handful of times. This chain connects TRBV6-2 or TRBV6-3 to TRBJ1-2; perhaps TRBD1 as D (5 bases). CDR3 size: 15 residues. Germline CDR1 MNHEY, CDR2 SVGEGT. The V and J ends lost 4 bases and 5 bases respectively, with 17 bases between them. The CDR3 DNA is TGTGCCAGCAGTTCCGCAGGGCGAACTGTTTATGGCTACACCTTC. Its protein is CASSSAGRTVYGYTF.

The V and J genes are TRBV5-1 and TRBJ1-3; D is ambiguous. Per germline, CDR1 SGHRS and CDR2 YFSETQ. The CDR3 contains 15 residues. V lost 0 bases, J lost 7 bases, and 14 bases lay in between. The CDR3 nucleotides read TGCGCCAGCAGCTTGGCAGCGGAAACGTGGAACACCATATATTTT. Translation: CASSLAAETWNTIYF.

This chain joins TRBV20-1 and TRBJ2-1, with TRBD2 matching over 7 bases. Germline values: CDR1 DFQATT, CDR2 SNEGSKA (reference sequence). V shed 1 base, J shed 6 bases, and the junction held 9 bases outside the gene matches. The CDR3 loop spans 15 amino acids. The DNA for the CDR3 is TGCAGTGCTAGAGTTAGACTAGCTCGGGGCAATGAGCAGTTCTTC. Translated, it gives CSARVRLARGNEQFF.

The J gene is TRBJ1-4, the V gene TRBV20-1; no definite D call. From germline, CDR1 is DFQATT and CDR2 SNEGSKA (reference sequence). V was shortened by 5 bases and J by 8 bases, with 9 bases between the two germline ends. The CDR3 extends over 11 amino acids. The CDR3 nucleotides read TGCAGTGCTTCCTGGGCCGAAAAACTGTTTTTT. Amino acid sequence: CSASWAEKLFF.

This chain connects TRBV29-1 to TRBJ1-2, with D perhaps matching TRBD1 (5 bases). This CDR3 comprises 13 residues. V lost 6 bases, J lost 4 bases, and 15 bases lay in between. The germline V gene has CDR1 SQVTM and CDR2 ANQGSEA. The CDR3, as DNA: TGCAGCGTGACTTCGGGGGGATCCTATGGCTACACCTTC. Amino acid sequence: CSVTSGGSYGYTF.